This T cell receptor beta chain is drawn from a study of blood T cell repertoires in COVID-19. Study-wide background: Samples came from the United States, Italy and Spain, spanning acute and convalescent COVID-19. Nucleic acid was either cDNA or gDNA, and it came from T cells, B-cell-depleted T cells, or PBMCs.

In the original analysis: Estimation of nucleated cell counts was performed using reference gene primer amplification. Measured with immunoSEQ multiplex PCR; TCRdb has only the in-frame clones, and not every one. V and J calls and clone size come straight from that table; D and trimming were deduced from the DNA. Of about 190,000 clones in the sample, less than 80% are singletons; the top ten hold roughly an eighth. V shed 1 base, J shed 1 base, and the junction held 2 bases outside the gene matches. This CDR3 region has 14 residues. Germline values: CDR1 GTSNPN, CDR2 SVGIG (reference sequence). The source is a woman between 45 and 60 years old with acute or convalescent COVID-19. V usage is TRBV30 and J usage is TRBJ2-3; 7 nucleotides match TRBD1. Material: peripheral blood. The chain's CDR3 is CAWSAQGGTDTQYF. The CDR3 nucleotides read TGTGCCTGGAGTGCGCAGGGGGGCACAGATACGCAGTATTTT.